What follows are 20 T cell receptor beta chains derived from one specimen sequenced in a study of shared clonotypes between healthy human individuals. TCRdb's table, derived via immunoSEQ multiplex PCR, lists solely in-frame clones and lacks some. The sample has 2 million to 2.5 million clones, more than 90% seen once. Sequenced input: naive CD4+ T cells sorted from blood. The subset here: CD45RA+ positively selected. These receptors were taken from a man aged 18-30 years in good health.

A remark on this clone: This CDR3 is also generated by other DNA sequences in the sample. The chain links TRBV9 to TRBJ2-7, with 11 nucleotides matching TRBD1. CDR1 and CDR2 (germline): SGDLS, YYNGEE. This CDR3 is built from 13 residues. With V trimmed by 3 bases and J by 5 bases, 1 base remained unmatched. The CDR3 here is CASSAGQGDEQYF. CDR3 nucleotide sequence: TGTGCCAGCAGCGCGGGACAGGGGGACGAGCAGTACTTC.

The chain has TRBV10-3 and TRBJ1-1; 8 bases are a match to TRBD1. V dropped 0 bases and J dropped 6; count of bases not matched to a gene: 3. Looked up from germline, CDR1 is ENHRY and CDR2 is SYGVKD. CDR3 length: 14 residues. The CDR3: CAISESAGGSEAFF. Here the CDR3 DNA reads TGTGCCATCAGTGAGTCTGCAGGGGGCTCTGAAGCTTTCTTT.

Note on this clone: The sample carries other DNA sequences with the same CDR3. This chain connects TRBV6-5 to TRBJ2-5; no definite D call. This CDR3 comprises 11 residues. Trimming removed 5 bases from V and 4 bases from J, with 5 bases in between. CDR1 and CDR2 (germline): MNHEY, SVGAGI. DNA of the CDR3: TGTGCCAGCAGTACTGGAGAGACCCAGTACTTC. Protein sequence: CASSTGETQYF.

V and J are TRBV19 and TRBJ1-5; 7 bases are shared with TRBD1. V was pared by 5 bases and J by 1 base, with 2 bases of the junction left unmatched. This CDR3 comprises 14 residues. The germline CDR1 and CDR2 sequences are LNHDA and SQIVND (reference sequence). CDR3 sequence: CASSQGGSNQPQHF. The CDR3 bases are TGTGCCAGTAGTCAGGGGGGAAGCAATCAGCCCCAGCATTTT.

CDR3 nucleotide sequence: TGTGCCAGCTCACCACCGGCCAGCGACCTCTATCCCTCCGAGCAGTACTTC. Translating it yields CASSPPASDLYPSEQYF. The V and J genes are TRBV18 and TRBJ2-7; unclear D gene. The CDR3 consists of 17 residues. Germline values: CDR1 KGHSH, CDR2 LQKENI. Between the trimmed V and J ends, which lost 0 bases and 6 bases, there was a span of 21 bases.

As concerns this clone: No DNA is shown, since the ends of the CDR3 on it are uncertain; the CDR3 is the one TCRdb lists. The chain joins TRBV28 to TRBJ2-7; the table's D call, TRBD2, has no DNA check behind it. CDR1 and CDR2 (germline): MDHEN, SYDVKM. Termini included, the CDR3 measures 13 amino acids. The CDR3 loop reads CASSSSGLYEQYF.

The V call is TRBV5-5, the J call TRBJ1-6; possible D gene TRBD1, 5 bases. Germline CDR1 reads SGHKS; CDR2 reads YYEKEE (reference sequence). The CDR3 sequence is 13 residues long. Trimming removed 2 bases from V and 11 bases from J, with 11 bases in between. The CDR3 spells CASSFTTETPLHF. For the CDR3, the DNA is TGTGCCAGCAGCTTTACGACAGAAACACCCCTCCACTTT. The full variable domain, completed using reference TRBV5-5 and TRBJ1-6, is DAGVTQSPTHLIKTRGQQVTLRCSPISGHKSVSWYQQVLGQGPQFIFQYYEKEERGRGNFPDRFSARQFPNYSSELNVNALLLGDSALYLCASSFTTETPLHFGNGTRLTVT.

CDR3: CASSLMGGQPQHF. The CDR3 DNA is TGTGCCAGCAGCTTAATGGGGGGTCAGCCCCAGCATTTT. V is TRBV7-3 and J is TRBJ1-5, with D possibly being TRBD1 (5 bases). CDR1 is SGHTA and CDR2 is FQGTGA in the germline V gene. This CDR3 spans 13 amino acids. Trimming stripped 1 base from V and 6 bases from J, with 7 bases between. The full variable domain, rest sourced from reference TRBV7-3 and TRBJ1-5, is GAGVSQTPSNKVTEKGKYVELRCDPISGHTALYWYRQSLGQGPEFLIYFQGTGAADDSGLPNDRFFAVRPEGSVSTLKIQRTERGDSAVYLCASSLMGGQPQHFGDGTRLSIL.

J is TRBJ1-1 and V is TRBV6-5, with D unclear. The length of the CDR3 is 16 residues. Trimming left V 2 bases short and J 1 base short, with 14 bases between. Germline values: CDR1 MNHEY, CDR2 SVGAGI. For the CDR3, the DNA is TGTGCCAGCAGTTACGGGCGGCGCAGACCGAACACTGAAGCTTTCTTT. Translating it yields CASSYGRRRPNTEAFF.

The chain combines TRBV14 with TRBJ1-1; D is unresolved. V was shortened by 5 bases and J by 5 bases, with 12 bases between the two germline ends. CDR1 is SGHDN and CDR2 is FVKESK in the germline V gene. This CDR3 region has 13 residues. CDR3 sequence reads: CASSFSGMTEAFF. For the CDR3, the DNA is TGTGCCAGCAGCTTTTCGGGTATGACTGAAGCTTTCTTT. The entire variable domain, with the rest obtained from reference TRBV14 and TRBJ1-1, is as follows: EAGVTQFPSHSVIEKGQTVTLRCDPISGHDNLYWYRRVMGKEIKFLLHFVKESKQDESGMPNNRFLAERTGGTYSTLKVQPAELEDSGVYFCASSFSGMTEAFFGQGTRLTVV.

The rearrangement uses TRBV6-5 and TRBJ2-1, with D possibly being TRBD2 (5 bases). The CDR3 spans 15 residues. From germline, CDR1 is MNHEY and CDR2 SVGAGI. Trimming took 0 bases from V and 3 from J, leaving 9 bases between them. The CDR3 DNA is TGTGCCAGCAGTTACTCTAGCGTGCTCTACAATGAGCAGTTCTTC. Its translation is CASSYSSVLYNEQFF.

The genes are TRBV11-2 and TRBJ2-7, with 7 bases that match TRBD2. Germline V gene lookup returns CDR1 SGHAT and CDR2 FQNNGV. V shed 6 bases and J 6 bases; nucleotides not matched to a gene: 11. The CDR3 sequence is 14 residues long. CDR3 sequence reads: CASSSVGGVLEQYF. CDR3 DNA: TGTGCCAGCAGTTCAGTGGGGGGGGTCCTCGAGCAGTACTTC.

The chain uses TRBV6-1 and TRBJ1-6; D call uncertain. Trimming took off 4 bases at V and 0 bases at J, with 10 bases between the two ends. Germline CDR1 is MNHNS and CDR2 is SASEGT. The CDR3 contains 16 residues. Here the CDR3 reads CASSVVSNSYNSPLHF. Written as DNA, the CDR3 is TGTGCCAGCAGTGTGGTTTCCAACTCCTATAATTCACCCCTCCACTTT.

The chain carries TRBV5-4 and TRBJ1-2; 11 bases are a match to TRBD1. The junction had 7 bases not matched to a gene; V was cut back by 4 bases and J by 8 bases. The germline V gene encodes CDR1 SGHNT and CDR2 YYREEE (reference sequence). The CDR3 is 14 residues long. CDR3 region: CASSGTDRGLGYTF. In DNA, the CDR3 is TGTGCCAGCAGCGGGACGGACAGGGGGCTAGGCTACACCTTC.

This sequence joins TRBV5-4 and TRBJ2-1; 7 nucleotides agree with TRBD1. J was trimmed by 0 bases and V by 4 bases; bases with no gene match: 4. The germline gives CDR1 SGHNT, CDR2 YYREEE (reference sequence). The CDR3 is made up of 15 amino acids. CDR3 amino acids: CASSPGQISYNEQFF. The CDR3 DNA follows: TGTGCCAGCAGCCCGGGACAGATCTCCTACAATGAGCAGTTCTTC. The whole variable domain, remainder taken from reference TRBV5-4 and TRBJ2-1, is ETGVTQSPTHLIKTRGQQVTLRCSSQSGHNTVSWYQQALGQGPQFIFQYYREEENGRGNFPPRFSGLQFPNYSSELNVNALELDDSALYLCASSPGQISYNEQFFGPGTRLTVL.

The chain links TRBV4-1 to TRBJ2-5, with 16 bases lining up with TRBD2. Germline lookup yields CDR1 MGHRA and CDR2 YSYEKL. J gave up 7 bases and V 3 bases, and 5 bases lay outside the gene matches. This CDR3 has 16 amino acids. The CDR3 DNA sequence: TGCGCCAGCAGCCAGGGACTAGCGGGAGGGCGAGGGACCCAGTACTTC. Its translation: CASSQGLAGGRGTQYF.

The rearrangement uses TRBV16 and TRBJ2-1; D might be TRBD1 or TRBD2, each matching 5 bases. V lost 5 bases to trimming and J lost 1 base, with 9 bases between them. This CDR3 has 14 residues. Per germline, CDR1 KGHSY and CDR2 FQNENV. This CDR3 reads CASSGTVSYNEQFF. CDR3 sequence (DNA): TGTGCCAGCAGCGGGACGGTTTCCTACAATGAGCAGTTCTTC.

This rearrangement joins TRBV6-1 to TRBJ2-7; the match to TRBD2 covers 8 bases. After removal of 1 base from V and 5 bases from J, the junction contained 10 bases not matched to a gene. The CDR3 totals 16 residues. CDR1 MNHNS and CDR2 SASEGT come from the germline V gene. The CDR3 DNA reads as TGTGCCAGCAGTGAAGGGGCCGGGAGGGGATGGAACGAGCAGTACTTC. Translation: CASSEGAGRGWNEQYF.

In regard to this clone: The same CDR3 also results from other DNA sequences found in this sample. This chain uses TRBV2 with TRBJ1-4; 7 nucleotides match TRBD1. The germline CDR1 and CDR2 sequences are SNHLY and FYNNEI. J gave up 5 bases and V 5 bases, and 5 bases lay outside the gene matches. This CDR3 contains 14 residues. The CDR3 is CASSSGTVNEKLFF. CDR3 DNA: TGTGCCAGCAGTTCCGGGACAGTAAATGAAAAACTGTTTTTT.

The chain has TRBV5-6 and TRBJ2-1, with D perhaps TRBD1 or TRBD2 (6 bases each). Germline CDR1 is SGHDT and CDR2 is YYEEEE. The CDR3 has 16 residues. Trimming removed 4 bases from V and 4 bases from J, with 18 bases in between. CDR3 DNA: TGTGCCAGCAGCCCGGGGGACAAGGGGCAATACAATGAGCAGTTCTTC. It codes for CASSPGDKGQYNEQFF.